The clone carrying this T cell receptor beta chain turned up a few times. The antigen is undetermined. This sample was included in a study of vaccination and CD4 T cells after COVID-19. On the study more broadly: Median time from second vaccine dose to sampling was 72 days (14 to 241).

As to treatment: approximately 9-day PBMC culture with coronavirus spike peptide pools or control peptides (ViraFEST assay). T cells were expanded with peptide pools, and expanded clonotypes were identified by TCR sequencing. Peptide pools at about 9 ug/ml stimulated approximately 2 million PBMCs per well with about 9.1 IU/ml IL-2. Sequenced with the Oncomine TCR Beta short-read assay was DNA taken from cultured CD4+ T cells. TCRdb independently ran MiXCR on the PCR reads; one entry per CDR3 protein. This table holds 20,000 or so distinct CDR3 sequences, 25% to 30% found once. V shed 3 bases and J shed 3 bases, with 9 bases lying between them. In germline, CDR1 is SGHVS, CDR2 FQNEAQ. The CDR3 covers 13 residues.

This rearrangement joins TRBV7-8 to TRBJ2-7, with D perhaps matching TRBD1 (5 bases). This receptor was taken from a human donor with COVID-19. Specimen: cultured CD4+ T cells from blood. The CDR3 DNA reads TGTGCCAGCAGCTTGGGGCAGAACTACGAGCAGTACTTC. The encoded protein is CASSLGQNYEQYF.